The 17 T cell receptor beta chains given below trace back to one sample, sequenced in a study of T-cell memory formation after mild COVID-19. TCRdb ran MiXCR on the 5' RACE reads and lists one entry per CDR3 protein. The profile shows 350,000 or so distinct CDR3 sequences, approximately 21% of them singletons. Sequenced input: PBMCs or a T cell subset sorted from them (not recorded which). The source is an adult woman who had mild COVID-19 (a few samples of this study predate the infection). Cell type and time point are not known.

This clonotype was observed a handful of times. The CDR3 nucleotides are TGCGCCAGCAGTACAGGGGATTATTACAATGAGCAGTTCTTC. As protein: CASSTGDYYNEQFF. The chain joins TRBV5-1 to TRBJ2-1, with 7 bases matching TRBD1. Germline-derived CDR1 and CDR2 are SGHRS and YFSETQ. Unmatched junction bases numbered 6, after V lost 5 bases and J lost 4 bases. The CDR3 covers 14 residues.

In this sample, this clonotype turned up a few times. V gene TRBV24-1 combines with J gene TRBJ2-1, with D possibly matching TRBD2 (7 bases). Germline CDR1 KGHDR, CDR2 SFDVKD. The CDR3 has 11 amino acids. Trimming removed 8 bases from V and 9 bases from J, with 10 bases in between. CDR3 bases: TGTGCCACCAAAGGGGGGGGTGAGCAGTTCTTC. As protein: CATKGGGEQFF.

The V gene is TRBV19, the J gene TRBJ2-5; 7 bases fit TRBD1. Germline loops: CDR1 LNHDA, CDR2 SQIVND (reference sequence). After removal of 1 base from V and 5 bases from J, the junction contained 7 bases not matched to a gene. The CDR3 has 15 amino acids. In DNA form, the CDR3 reads TGTGCCAGTAGTATAGGAACAGGGGTAGGCGAGACCCAGTACTTC. Encoded protein: CASSIGTGVGETQYF.

This clonotype was found a few times. CDR3 nucleotides: TGTGCCACCAGCAGGCACTTAGAGCCAAACGAACATCGGTTCTTC. Its protein product is CATSRHLEPNEHRFF. The chain uses TRBV15 and TRBJ2-1; D uncertain. CDR1 and CDR2 (germline): LNHNV, YYDKDF (reference sequence). This CDR3 has 15 residues. Trimming took off 3 bases at V and 15 bases at J, with 24 bases between the two ends.

The chain is built from TRBV11-2 and TRBJ1-6; 7 bases are shared with TRBD1. V dropped 0 bases and J dropped 9; count of bases not matched to a gene: 5. CDR1 is SGHAT, CDR2 FQNNGV, per germline. The CDR3 sequence is 15 residues long. The CDR3 nucleotides are TGTGCCAGCAGCTTAGAGGCAGGGGGGGCTTCACCCCTCCACTTT. Amino acid sequence: CASSLEAGGASPLHF. The full variable domain, completed using reference TRBV11-2 and TRBJ1-6, is EAGVAQSPRYKIIEKRQSVAFWCNPISGHATLYWYQQILGQGPKLLIQFQNNGVVDDSQLPKDRFSAERLKGVDSTLKIQPAKLEDSAVYLCASSLEAGGASPLHFGNGTRLTVT.

This clonotype has a count of ten or more. The chain joins TRBV9 to TRBJ2-7; 9 bases map to TRBD1. CDR1 is SGDLS and CDR2 is YYNGEE in the germline V gene. Losses at the gene ends were 3 bases for V and 2 bases for J; bases not matched to a gene: 0. CDR3 length: 13 amino acids. The CDR3, as DNA: TGTGCCAGCAGCGGACAGGGGGCCTACGAGCAGTACTTC. It yields the protein CASSGQGAYEQYF.

This clonotype was observed a few times. The V call is TRBV5-1, the J call TRBJ2-3, with TRBD2 identical over 10 bases. This CDR3 has 16 residues. V lost 0 bases to trimming and J lost 5 bases; unmatched junction nucleotides: 6. Germline-derived CDR1 and CDR2 are SGHRS and YFSETQ. The DNA for the CDR3 is TGCGCCAGCAGCTTGGGGGCTAGCGGGAGAGAAGATACGCAGTATTTT. It translates to CASSLGASGREDTQYF.

The CDR3 here is CASGSGGAYEQYF. CDR3 DNA sequence: TGTGCCAGCGGAAGCGGAGGGGCCTACGAGCAGTACTTC. The V and J genes are TRBV6-2 or TRBV6-3 and TRBJ2-7, with a weak D call TRBD2 (6 bases). CDR3 length: 13 residues. Trimming removed 8 bases from V and 2 bases from J, with 13 bases in between. Germline V lookup: CDR1 MNHEY, CDR2 SVGEGT.

The chain is built from TRBV12-3 or TRBV12-4 and TRBJ2-7; tentatively, D is TRBD1 or TRBD2 (5 bases each). V lost 5 bases and J 0 bases, leaving 14 bases between the germline ends. This CDR3 has 15 residues. The DNA for the CDR3 is TGTGCCAGCAGTCCGACCGGGGACCCCTCCTACGAGCAGTACTTC. Its protein is CASSPTGDPSYEQYF.

A remark on this clonotype: A single base separates this from a much larger clone, so it may be a read error. The V gene is TRBV7-9, the J gene TRBJ1-1; D is ambiguous. The CDR3 totals 14 residues. Germline CDR1 reads SEHNR; CDR2 reads FQNEAQ (reference sequence). This chain's CDR3 is CASILVEGRTEAFF. The CDR3, as DNA: TGTGCCAGCATCTTAGTCGAGGGTCGCACTGAAGCTTTCTTT.

The chain couples TRBV7-2 to TRBJ2-3; D is undetermined. V shed 5 bases and J shed 4 bases, with 19 bases lying between them. The germline V gene encodes CDR1 SGHTA and CDR2 FQGNSA. The CDR3 sequence is 16 residues long. In DNA form, the CDR3 reads TGTGCCAGCAGCCCCCCTTATTACGGCAATGCAGATACGCAGTATTTT. Translation: CASSPPYYGNADTQYF.

This clonotype was found a few times. This chain joins TRBV7-9 and TRBJ2-3; D is possibly TRBD1 or TRBD2 (5 bases each). CDR1 is SEHNR and CDR2 is FQNEAQ in the germline V gene (reference sequence). Trimming stripped 1 base from V and 6 bases from J, with 14 bases between. The CDR3 sequence is 15 residues long. The CDR3 here is CASSLDGTETDTQYF. CDR3 nucleotide sequence: TGTGCCAGCAGCTTAGATGGGACCGAGACGGATACGCAGTATTTT.

This clonotype was observed a handful of times. This chain connects TRBV6-2 or TRBV6-3 to TRBJ1-1; TRBD1 is a possible D gene (6 bases). Germline CDR1 is MNHEY and CDR2 is SVGEGT. The length of the CDR3 is 14 residues. V was cut by 2 bases and J by 0 bases, with 7 bases left in between. CDR3 sequence: CASSYTGMNTEAFF. The CDR3 DNA sequence: TGTGCCAGCAGTTACACAGGGATGAACACTGAAGCTTTCTTT.

The J gene is TRBJ2-5, the V gene TRBV5-6; 7 positions match TRBD1. The germline V gene encodes CDR1 SGHDT and CDR2 YYEEEE. With V trimmed by 3 bases and J by 0 bases, 5 bases remained unmatched. The CDR3 extends over 15 amino acids. CDR3 nucleotide sequence: TGTGCCAGCAGCTCACCCGGGACAGACCAAGAGACCCAGTACTTC. This gives the protein CASSSPGTDQETQYF.

This clonotype has just a few counts. This chain links TRBV7-3 with TRBJ2-1; D is unresolved. Germline-derived CDR1 and CDR2 are SGHTA and FQGTGA. V was trimmed by 2 bases and J by 3 bases, leaving 8 bases between them. CDR3 length: 14 residues. DNA of the CDR3: TGTGCCAGCAGCTTAGGCCAGGACTACAATGAGCAGTTCTTC. Amino acids: CASSLGQDYNEQFF.

There are a few counts of this clonotype. The rearrangement links TRBV14 to TRBJ2-3; D is ambiguous. The CDR3 is 14 residues long. Per the germline V gene, CDR1 is SGHDN and CDR2 is FVKESK. V gave up 0 bases and J gave up 2 bases, with 6 bases separating them. The chain's CDR3 is CASSQDLITDTQYF. CDR3 sequence (DNA): TGTGCCAGCAGCCAAGATCTAATCACAGATACGCAGTATTTT.

The chain is built from TRBV10-3 and TRBJ2-5; tentatively, D is TRBD1 (6 bases). V was cut by 7 bases and J by 5 bases, with 20 bases left in between. CDR1 ENHRY and CDR2 SYGVKD come from the germline V gene. The CDR3 is 15 amino acids. The CDR3 here is CAIKSSGRGRETQYF. CDR3 DNA: TGTGCCATCAAGAGTTCGGGCAGGGGACGTGAGACCCAGTACTTC.